These 3 T cell receptor beta chains share one sample of origin, sequenced in a study of cytotoxic CD8 clonotypes in ibrutinib-treated CLL (TCRdb year 2021). The time point label on this specimen signifies: progressive disease on ibrutinib. Library preparation employed the immunoSEQ multiplex PCR assay. In its TCRdb copy, this immuneACCESS table keeps in-frame sequences only and misses some clones. Where compared with another copy, unresolved V genes explain less than half of these, and the others have no known cause. The table for this sample lists nearly 300,000 clones; less than 85% of them were counted only once. About 5.8% of the sample is in the top ten clones. This material consisted of PBMCs, taken at disease progression, from a patient treated with ibrutinib. These receptors were taken from a human donor with chronic lymphocytic leukemia.

The gene calls are TRBV11-2 and TRBJ1-6; maybe TRBD1 (5 bases). The CDR3 has 18 residues. V was pared by 7 bases and J by 0 bases, with 19 bases between. Germline CDR1 is SGHAT and CDR2 is FQNNGV. The CDR3 loop is CASTPGGRLSSYNSPLHF. The CDR3 nucleotides read TGTGCCAGCACCCCGGGGGGACGTCTGAGCTCCTATAATTCACCCCTCCACTTT.

The chain joins TRBV9 to TRBJ2-3; 8 nucleotides match TRBD2. Unmatched junction bases numbered 9, after V lost 4 bases and J lost 2 bases. CDR1 is SGDLS and CDR2 is YYNGEE in the germline V gene. The CDR3 consists of 16 residues. The CDR3 sequence is CASSPPVTSDTDTQYF. CDR3 DNA sequence: TGTGCCAGCAGCCCACCCGTGACTAGCGACACAGATACGCAGTATTTT.

The chain uses TRBV7-2 and TRBJ2-3; either TRBD1 or TRBD2 may fit D (5 bases each). Germline V CDR1 and CDR2: SGHTA, FQGNSA. V was trimmed by 8 bases and J by 0 bases, leaving 15 bases between them. This CDR3 comprises 15 residues. CDR3 region: CASLGAHRSTDTQYF. The CDR3 DNA is TGTGCCAGCCTCGGGGCACACAGGAGCACAGATACGCAGTATTTT. Full variable domain (remainder filled in from reference TRBV7-2 and TRBJ2-3): GAGVSQSPSNKVTEKGKDVELRCDPISGHTALYWYRQSLGQGLEFLIYFQGNSAPDKSGLPSDRFSAERTGGSVSTLTIQRTQQEDSAVYLCASLGAHRSTDTQYFGPGTRLTVL.